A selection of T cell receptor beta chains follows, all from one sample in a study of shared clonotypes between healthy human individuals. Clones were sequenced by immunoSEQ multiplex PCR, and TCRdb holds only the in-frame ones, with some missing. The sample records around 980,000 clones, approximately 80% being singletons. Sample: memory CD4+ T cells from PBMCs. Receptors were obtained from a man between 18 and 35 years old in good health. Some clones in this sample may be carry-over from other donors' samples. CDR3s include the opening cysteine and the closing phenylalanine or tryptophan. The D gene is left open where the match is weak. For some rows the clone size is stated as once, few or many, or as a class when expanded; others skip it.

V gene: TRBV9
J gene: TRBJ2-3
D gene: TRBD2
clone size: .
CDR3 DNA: TGTGCCAGCAGCGCCCCGGGGGGGGCCTCTACAGATACGCAGTATTTT
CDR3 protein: CASSAPGGASTDTQYF

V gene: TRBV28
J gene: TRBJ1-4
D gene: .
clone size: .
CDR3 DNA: TGTGCCAGCCCATGCCGGGAGGTTACCGAAAAACTGTTTTTT
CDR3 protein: CASPCREVTEKLFF

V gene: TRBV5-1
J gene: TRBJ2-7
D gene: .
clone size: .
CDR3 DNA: TGCGCATCACGAAGTGAAGCTAGCTCCTACGAGCAGTACTTC
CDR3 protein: CASRSEASSYEQYF

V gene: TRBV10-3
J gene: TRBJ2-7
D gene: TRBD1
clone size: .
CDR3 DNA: TGTGCCATCAGCCCCGACAGGGAAGCCGAGCAGTACTTC
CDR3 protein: CAISPDREAEQYF

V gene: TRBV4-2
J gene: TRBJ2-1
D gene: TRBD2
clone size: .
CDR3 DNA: TGTGCCAGCAGTGGCGGGAGCGGGAGAGACAATGAGCAGTTCTTC
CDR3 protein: CASSGGSGRDNEQFF

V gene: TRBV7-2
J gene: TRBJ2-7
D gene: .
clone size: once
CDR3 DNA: TGTGCCAGCAGTCCCGCCGGCGGACTGAGACTCTACGAGCAGTACTTC
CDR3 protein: CASSPAGGLRLYEQYF

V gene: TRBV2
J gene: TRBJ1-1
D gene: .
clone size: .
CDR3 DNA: TGTGCCAGCAAGGTGGAAGTTATGAACACTGAAGCTTTCTTT
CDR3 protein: CASKVEVMNTEAFF

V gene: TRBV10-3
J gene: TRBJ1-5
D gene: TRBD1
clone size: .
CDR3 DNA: TGTGCCATCAGTGGAGACAGGGATCAGCCCCAGCATTTT
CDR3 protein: CAISGDRDQPQHF

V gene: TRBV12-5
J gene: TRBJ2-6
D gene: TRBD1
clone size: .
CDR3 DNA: TGTGCTAGTCGTCACGACAGGGATGGGATATCTGGGGCCAACGTCCTGACTTTC
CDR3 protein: CASRHDRDGISGANVLTF

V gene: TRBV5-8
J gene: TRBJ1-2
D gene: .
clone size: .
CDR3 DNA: TGTGCCAGCAGCCGGTCGGAGCAAGCCGGCTACACCTTC
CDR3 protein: CASSRSEQAGYTF

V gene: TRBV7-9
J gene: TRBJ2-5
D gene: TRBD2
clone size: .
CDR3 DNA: TGTGCCAGCAGCACCGAGCGACTAGCGGGGGGAGGAGAGACCCAGTACTTC
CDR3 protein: CASSTERLAGGGETQYF

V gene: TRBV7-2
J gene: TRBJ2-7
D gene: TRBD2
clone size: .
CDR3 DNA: TGTGCCAGCAGCCGGGGGGGGACTAGCGGGACGAGCTCCTACGAGCAGTACTTC
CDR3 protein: CASSRGGTSGTSSYEQYF

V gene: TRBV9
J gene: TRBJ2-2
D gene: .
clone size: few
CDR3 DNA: TGTGCCAGCAGCGTAGGGCCGGTGGGCACCGGGGAGCTGTTTTTT
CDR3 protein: CASSVGPVGTGELFF

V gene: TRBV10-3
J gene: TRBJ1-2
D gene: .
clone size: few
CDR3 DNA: TGTGCCATCAGTGAGAGCCGGGGGCAGGGCTATGGCTACACCTTC
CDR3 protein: CAISESRGQGYGYTF

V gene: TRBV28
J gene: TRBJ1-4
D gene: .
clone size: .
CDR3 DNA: TGTGCCACCTGGACCCGGGGGGCTGGTGAAAAACTGTTTTTT
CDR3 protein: CATWTRGAGEKLFF

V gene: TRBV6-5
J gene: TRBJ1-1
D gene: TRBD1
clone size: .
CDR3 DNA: TGTGCCAGCAGTTACCCCGGACAGGGGGCGGTGGGGGAAGCTTTCTTT
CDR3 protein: CASSYPGQGAVGEAFF

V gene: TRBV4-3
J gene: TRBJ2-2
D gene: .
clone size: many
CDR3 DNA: TGCGCCAGCAGCCAAGATAAGGGACTCAACACCGGGGAGCTGTTTTTT
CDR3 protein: CASSQDKGLNTGELFF

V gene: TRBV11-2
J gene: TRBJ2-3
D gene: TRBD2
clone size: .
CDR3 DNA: TGTGCCAGCAGCCTAGGACTAGTGGTCGATACGCAGTATTTT
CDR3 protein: CASSLGLVVDTQYF

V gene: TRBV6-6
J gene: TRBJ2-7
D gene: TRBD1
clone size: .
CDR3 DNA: TGTGCCAGCAGTTACTCGAAGGACAGGGGCGGCGAGCAGTACTTC
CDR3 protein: CASSYSKDRGGEQYF

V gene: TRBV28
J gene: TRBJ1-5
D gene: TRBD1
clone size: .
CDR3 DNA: TGTGCCAGCACTCGATGGATAGGCCGGACAGGTGATTTTAATCAGCCCCAGCATTTT
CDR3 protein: CASTRWIGRTGDFNQPQHF

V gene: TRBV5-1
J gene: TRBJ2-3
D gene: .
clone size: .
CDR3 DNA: TGCGCCAGCAGCTTCCAGACTAGCACAGATACGCAGTATTTT
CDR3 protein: CASSFQTSTDTQYF

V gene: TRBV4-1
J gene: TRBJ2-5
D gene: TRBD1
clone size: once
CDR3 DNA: TGCGCCAGCAGTCCTACCACGGGACAGAAAGAGACCCAGTACTTC
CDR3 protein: CASSPTTGQKETQYF

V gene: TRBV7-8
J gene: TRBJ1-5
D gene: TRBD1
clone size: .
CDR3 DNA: TGTGCCAGCAGCGGGTCCGGGACAGGGTATCAGCCCCAGCATTTT
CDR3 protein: CASSGSGTGYQPQHF

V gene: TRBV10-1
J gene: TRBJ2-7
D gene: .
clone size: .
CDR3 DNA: TGCGCCAGCAGTGGACTGCCCCTGGGCGAGCAGTACTTC
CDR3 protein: CASSGLPLGEQYF

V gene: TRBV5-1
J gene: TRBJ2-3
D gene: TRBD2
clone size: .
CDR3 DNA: TGCGCCAGCAGCTATCTAGCGGGAGAAGATACGCAGTATTTT
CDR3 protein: CASSYLAGEDTQYF

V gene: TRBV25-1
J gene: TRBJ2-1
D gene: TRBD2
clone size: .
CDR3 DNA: TGTGCCACCTCCCCCGGGACTAGCATCATCGATGAGCAGTTCTTC
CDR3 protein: CATSPGTSIIDEQFF

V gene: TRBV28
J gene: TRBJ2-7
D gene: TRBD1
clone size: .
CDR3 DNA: TGTGCCAGCAGCCCCTGGGACAGGGGGCTTGACGAGCAGTACTTC
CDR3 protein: CASSPWDRGLDEQYF

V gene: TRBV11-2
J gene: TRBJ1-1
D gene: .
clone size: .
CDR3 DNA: TGTGCCAGCAGCTTAGTAGAGAACACTGAAGCTTTCTTT
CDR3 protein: CASSLVENTEAFF

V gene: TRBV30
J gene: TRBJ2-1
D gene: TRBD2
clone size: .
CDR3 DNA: TGTGCCTGGAGTGTAAGCGGGGGCTACAATGAGCAGTTCTTC
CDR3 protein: CAWSVSGGYNEQFF

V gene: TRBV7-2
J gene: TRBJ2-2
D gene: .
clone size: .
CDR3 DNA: TGTGCCAGCAGCTTAGGAGCTACTAGCTGGAACACCGGGGAGCTGTTTTTT
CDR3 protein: CASSLGATSWNTGELFF

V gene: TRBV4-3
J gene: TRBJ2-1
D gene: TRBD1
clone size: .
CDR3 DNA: TGCGCCAGCAGCCAAGACCCGAGACAGGGTAGCAATGAGCAGTTCTTC
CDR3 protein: CASSQDPRQGSNEQFF

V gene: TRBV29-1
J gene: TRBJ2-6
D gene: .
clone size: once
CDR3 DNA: TGCAGCGTTGAAGCGACCGAGGCCCCTGGGGCCAACGTCCTGACTTTC
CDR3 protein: CSVEATEAPGANVLTF

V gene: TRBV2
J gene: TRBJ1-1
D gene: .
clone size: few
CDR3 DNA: TGTGCCAGCAGGGGTGATACAACTGAAGCTTTCTTT
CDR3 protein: CASRGDTTEAFF

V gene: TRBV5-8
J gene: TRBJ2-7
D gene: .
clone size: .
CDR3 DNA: TGTGCCAGCAGCTTACCGACATACGAGCAGTACTTC
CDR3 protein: CASSLPTYEQYF

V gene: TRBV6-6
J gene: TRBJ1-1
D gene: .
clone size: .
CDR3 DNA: TGTGCCAGCAGTCCACAGGGCGAGTACACTGAAGCTTTCTTT
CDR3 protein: CASSPQGEYTEAFF

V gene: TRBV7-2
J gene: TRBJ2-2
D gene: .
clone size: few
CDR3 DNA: TGTGCCAGCAGCATACTAGGAGGGGAGCTGTTTTTT
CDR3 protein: CASSILGGELFF

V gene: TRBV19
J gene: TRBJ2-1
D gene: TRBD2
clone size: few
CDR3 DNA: TGTGCCAGTAGTATAGGCGGACTAGTGCAGTTCTTC
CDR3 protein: CASSIGGLVQFF

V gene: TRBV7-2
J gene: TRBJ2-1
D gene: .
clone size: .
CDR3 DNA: TGTGCCAGCAGCTTCAGGCGGGACAATGAGCAGTTCTTC
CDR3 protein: CASSFRRDNEQFF

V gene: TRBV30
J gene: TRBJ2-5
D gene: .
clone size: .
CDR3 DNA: TGTGCCTTGGACCACGAGACCCAGTACTTC
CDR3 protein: CALDHETQYF